One and the same sample provided the 3 T cell receptor beta chains below, sequenced in a study of blood T cell repertoires in COVID-19. Generated by immunoSEQ multiplex PCR, the TCRdb table keeps only in-frame clones and is missing some. Of over 200,000 clones in the sample, approximately 79% were seen once. The material sequenced was peripheral blood. The receptor source for this set is a human donor in a cohort sampled during active COVID-19.

The rearrangement uses TRBV6-7 and TRBJ1-5, with 7 bases lining up with TRBD1. TRBV6-7 is filed as an ORF, its function uncertain. This CDR3 has 13 amino acids. V trimming: 5 bases; J trimming: 6 bases; junction bases outside the gene matches: 4. CDR3 sequence (DNA): TGTGCCAGCAGTACTACAGGGGCTCAGCCCCAGCATTTT. It is translated as CASSTTGAQPQHF.

The V and J genes are TRBV7-2 and TRBJ1-2; 9 bases are a match to TRBD1. This CDR3 contains 14 residues. Germline V CDR1 and CDR2: SGHTA, FQGNSA. The V and J ends lost 3 bases and 6 bases, in that order; junction bases with no gene match: 5. This CDR3 reads CASSLQGQGNGYTF. CDR3 DNA: TGTGCCAGCAGCTTGCAGGGACAGGGAAATGGCTACACCTTC.

CDR3 region: CASSLGQGGKTQYF. The CDR3 DNA is TGTGCCAGCAGTTTAGGACAGGGGGGAAAGACCCAGTACTTC. V usage is TRBV27 and J usage is TRBJ2-5, with TRBD1 identical over 10 bases. The CDR3 contains 14 residues. Trimming at V came to 2 bases and at J to 6 bases, leaving 3 bases not matched to a gene. The germline V gene encodes CDR1 MNHEY and CDR2 SMNVEV (reference sequence).